What follows is one T cell receptor (beta chain) and its context. This clonotype is considered medium-sized (0.01 to 0.1%). The specificity of this receptor is unknown. One base away there is no much larger clone; base qualities are not given. Its CDR3 holds 16 amino acids, cysteine through phenylalanine. The DNA shown is the 48-base CDR3, in frame from base 1. Trimming leaves V shorter by 1 base and J shorter by 4 bases, with the junction holding 4 bases beyond the gene matches. CDR1 and CDR2 are drawn from the germline V gene: SGHTA, FQGNSA. The sample originates from a study of regulatory and conventional T cells in breast cancer (dated by TCRdb to 2014 to 2015). The library was prepared using PCR. TCRdb shows the sequencer as Illumina MiSeq. The raw public reads went through TCRdb reprocessing: fastp at Q25, MiXCR clone calling, in-frame beta chains kept. Entries that share a CDR3 protein sequence are merged under the most common genes and DNA. The sample records approximately 9,600 distinct CDR3 sequences, roughly 34% of which are singletons. The biggest ten clones account for under 6.5% of the sample.

Material for sequencing was conventional T cells from blood. The TCR comes from a male donor in good health. The chain uses TRBV7-2 and TRBJ2-3; 11 middle bases align to TRBD2. The CDR3 reads as follows: CASSLVAGGLSDTQYF. The bases read TGTGCCAGCAGCTTAGTAGCGGGGGGGCTTTCAGATACGCAGTATTTT. Outside the CDR3, residues come from the reference TRBV7-2 and TRBJ2-3 proteins, so the full variable domain is: GAGVSQSPSNKVTEKGKDVELRCDPISGHTALYWYRQSLGQGLEFLIYFQGNSAPDKSGLPSDRFSAERTGGSVSTLTIQRTQQEDSAVYLCASSLVAGGLSDTQYFGPGTRLTVL.